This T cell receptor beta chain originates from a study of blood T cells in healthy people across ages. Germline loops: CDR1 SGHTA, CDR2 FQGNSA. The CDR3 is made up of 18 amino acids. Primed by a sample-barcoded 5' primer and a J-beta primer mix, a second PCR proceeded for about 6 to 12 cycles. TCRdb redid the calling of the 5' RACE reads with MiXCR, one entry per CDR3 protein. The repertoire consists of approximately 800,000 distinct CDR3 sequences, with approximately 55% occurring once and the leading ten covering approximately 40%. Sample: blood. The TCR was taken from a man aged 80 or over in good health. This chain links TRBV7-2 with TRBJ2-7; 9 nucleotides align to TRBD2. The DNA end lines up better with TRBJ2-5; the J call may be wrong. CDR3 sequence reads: CASSPVFYWREGRKTQYF. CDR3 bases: TGTGCCAGCAGCCCGGTATTCTATTGGCGGGAGGGCCGGAAGACCCAGTACTTC.